The present entry profiles one TCR beta chain with its context. What it binds is not known. These data come from a study of shared clonotypes between healthy human individuals. Germline V gives CDR1 SNHLY, CDR2 FYNNEI. The CDR3 is 14 amino acids. Between the trimmed V and J ends, which lost 5 bases and 0 bases, there was a span of 11 bases. General observations from the study: Unshared clonotypes carried lower generation probabilities than those common to all four donors.

Clones were read by immunoSEQ multiplex PCR, and TCRdb kept only the in-frame ones, dropping some. There are roughly 1,500,000 clones in the sample; approximately 98% occur only once, and roughly 0.42% lies in the top ten. Every donor, a Caucasian adult, lived in Nashville, Tennessee. The study separated CD4+ cells into CD45RA+ naive and CD45RA-negative memory subsets. Sequenced input: naive CD4+ T cells sorted from blood. Sample subset: CD45RA+ positively selected. This clonotype was obtained from a man between 25 and 39 years old in good health. This sequence joins TRBV2 and TRBJ2-7; the D gene is possibly TRBD1 (5 bases). This CDR3 reads CASSLTDVSYEQYF. Written as DNA, the CDR3 is TGTGCCAGCAGTCTGACAGACGTCTCCTACGAGCAGTACTTC.